These 13 T cell receptor beta chains were all obtained from the same sample, sequenced in a study of blood T cell repertoires in COVID-19. Assay used: immunoSEQ multiplex PCR; TCRdb lists only in-frame clones, some missing. The table records over 110,000 clones, about 87% of them present only once. Sequencing input: PBMCs or T cells enriched from blood (not recorded which). These receptors were taken from a man aged 50-60 years in a cohort exposed to, infected with or recovered from COVID-19 (not recorded which).

This rearrangement joins TRBV11-2 to TRBJ1-1, with 7 bases that match TRBD1. With V trimmed by 1 base and J by 6 bases, 2 bases remained unmatched. Per the germline V gene, CDR1 is SGHAT and CDR2 is FQNNGV. This CDR3 has 13 amino acids. The CDR3 is CASSLGTGAEAFF. In DNA form, the CDR3 reads TGTGCCAGCAGCTTAGGGACAGGAGCTGAAGCTTTCTTT.

A few counts support this clone. The chain has TRBV19 and TRBJ2-2; 8 bases are shared with TRBD1. This CDR3 is built from 16 residues. Germline CDR1 reads LNHDA; CDR2 reads SQIVND (reference sequence). Germline trimming cut 2 bases from V and 6 bases from J; bases unmatched to any gene: 8. DNA of the CDR3: TGTGCCAGTAGTATACAAGGGACAGGCCAGGCCGGGGAGCTGTTTTTT. Protein: CASSIQGTGQAGELFF.

In its sample, this clone was seen a few times. The V gene is TRBV24-1, the J gene TRBJ2-2, with D uncertain. V lost 3 bases and J lost 4, with 8 bases in between. The length of the CDR3 is 14 residues. Germline lookup yields CDR1 KGHDR and CDR2 SFDVKD. The chain's CDR3 is CATSDNLSTGELFF. The CDR3 DNA reads TGTGCCACCAGTGATAACCTAAGCACCGGGGAGCTGTTTTTT.

This chain connects TRBV5-1 to TRBJ2-3, with 8 bases lining up with TRBD2. The CDR3 spans 17 residues. V shed 0 bases, J shed 4 bases, and the junction held 10 bases outside the gene matches. Germline CDR1 is SGHRS and CDR2 is YFSETQ. CDR3 protein: CASSLAVSGSLPDTQYF. The CDR3 DNA reads TGCGCCAGCAGCTTGGCCGTCAGCGGGAGTCTGCCAGATACGCAGTATTTT.

The chain couples TRBV27 to TRBJ1-1, with D unresolved. The CDR3 is made up of 14 amino acids. The V gene lost 5 bases and the J gene lost 2 bases, with 12 bases spanning the gap. Per germline, CDR1 MNHEY and CDR2 SMNVEV (reference sequence). The CDR3 DNA sequence: TGTGCCAGCAGTCCCCGACCGGGAAACACTGAAGCTTTCTTT. This codes for CASSPRPGNTEAFF.

J is TRBJ1-2 and V is TRBV24-1; 7 nucleotides align to TRBD1. Germline CDR1 KGHDR, CDR2 SFDVKD. Unmatched junction bases numbered 2, after V lost 5 bases and J lost 3 bases. This CDR3 is built from 13 residues. The CDR3: CATSGTGDYGYTF. CDR3 coding DNA: TGTGCCACCAGTGGAACAGGGGACTATGGCTACACCTTC.

V is TRBV3-1 (or the pseudogene TRBV3-2) and J is TRBJ2-1; no firm D call. Trimming cost V 1 base and J 2 bases, with 6 bases left between them. Germline-derived CDR1 and CDR2 are LGHDT and YNNKEL (reference sequence). This CDR3 comprises 14 residues. The CDR3 region has the DNA TGTGCCAGCAGCCAAGGAGGCGCCTACAATGAGCAGTTCTTC. This encodes CASSQGGAYNEQFF.

The J gene is TRBJ2-3, the V gene TRBV7-8, with D uncertain. V gave up 1 base and J gave up 0 bases, with 8 bases separating them. Germline CDR1 and CDR2: SGHVS and FQNEAQ. This CDR3 is built from 15 residues. The CDR3 DNA reads TGTGCCAGCAGCTTAGACGGAGTCAGCACAGATACGCAGTATTTT. It encodes CASSLDGVSTDTQYF.

The rearrangement links TRBV7-7 to TRBJ2-2; 10 bases map to TRBD2. CDR1 is SSHAT, CDR2 FNYEAQ, per germline (reference sequence). Trimming cost V 2 bases and J 5 bases; bases outside gene matches: 8. The CDR3 extends over 17 amino acids. In DNA form, the CDR3 reads TGTGCCAGCAGCTTACAAGCTAGCGGGAGAGGAACCGGGGAGCTGTTTTTT. Amino acids: CASSLQASGRGTGELFF.

The J gene is TRBJ2-2, the V gene TRBV23-1; no firm D call. TRBV23-1 counts as an open reading frame of uncertain function. The germline V and J ends were trimmed by 7 bases and 4 bases, with 19 bases remaining between them. The CDR3 has 16 amino acids. CDR3 in amino acids: CASTPVAVVGTGELFF. The CDR3 region has the DNA TGCGCCAGCACTCCCGTCGCGGTAGTTGGCACCGGGGAGCTGTTTTTT.

This clone came up once. The chain couples TRBV19 to TRBJ1-1; 8 bases agree with TRBD1. Germline values: CDR1 LNHDA, CDR2 SQIVND (reference sequence). This CDR3 is built from 16 residues. V gave up 4 bases and J gave up 0 bases; unmatched junction bases: 7. The CDR3 DNA sequence: TGTGCCAGTAGTAGAAGCAGGGGGCTGGTGAACACTGAAGCTTTCTTT. Amino acids: CASSRSRGLVNTEAFF.

The J gene is TRBJ2-1, the V gene TRBV25-1, with 11 positions matching TRBD2. This CDR3 has 15 residues. Germline CDR1 reads MGHDK; CDR2 reads SYGVNS. Germline trimming cut 6 bases from V and 4 bases from J; bases unmatched to any gene: 5. The CDR3 sequence is CASSPTSGSYNEQFF. In nucleotides, the CDR3 is TGTGCCAGCAGCCCAACTAGCGGGAGTTACAATGAGCAGTTCTTC. Based on the CDR3 plus reference TRBV25-1 and TRBJ2-1, the full variable domain is EADIYQTPRYLVIGTGKKITLECSQTMGHDKMYWYQQDPGMELHLIHYSYGVNSTEKGDLSSESTVSRIRTEHFPLTLESARPSHTSQYLCASSPTSGSYNEQFFGPGTRLTVL.

This clone came up a few times. This chain uses TRBV5-6 with TRBJ2-7, with a weak D call TRBD1 (6 bases). Germline V gene sequence: CDR1 SGHDT, CDR2 YYEEEE. The CDR3 totals 16 residues. V lost 6 bases and J 4 bases, leaving 23 bases between the germline ends. CDR3 residues: CASTFSPGQSMYEQYF. In nucleotides, the CDR3 is TGTGCCAGCACCTTCAGTCCCGGACAGTCGATGTACGAGCAGTACTTC. The full variable domain, its missing parts supplied by reference TRBV5-6 and TRBJ2-7, is DAGVTQSPTHLIKTRGQQVTLRCSPKSGHDTVSWYQQALGQGPQFIFQYYEEEERQRGNFPDRFSGHQFPNYSSELNVNALLLGDSALYLCASTFSPGQSMYEQYFGPGTRLTVT.